Each of the 16 T cell receptor beta chains below was sequenced from the same sample in a study of shared clonotypes between healthy human individuals. Naive-designated CD8 cells lacked CD45RO, were positively enriched for CCR7, and omitted terminally differentiated effector memory CD45RA+ cells. Generated by immunoSEQ multiplex PCR, the TCRdb table keeps only in-frame clones and is missing some. The table lists roughly 2.1 million clones, roughly 91% of them singletons. The material sequenced was naive CD8+ T cells from PBMCs. The receptor source for this set is a man between 18 and 35 years old in good health. Some clones in this sample may be carry-over from other donors' samples.

The J gene is TRBJ2-7, the V gene TRBV27, with D perhaps given as TRBD1 or TRBD2 (6 bases each). Germline-derived CDR1 and CDR2 are MNHEY and SMNVEV (reference sequence). The CDR3 loop spans 14 amino acids. Deletions cut 5 bases from V and 3 bases from J, with 14 bases between. The CDR3 spells CASSPTRGIYEQYF. The DNA of the CDR3 is TGTGCCAGCAGTCCGACTAGGGGGATCTACGAGCAGTACTTC.

This clone is a singleton in its sample. This rearrangement joins TRBV29-1 to TRBJ2-3, with TRBD2 identical over 10 bases. The CDR3 is 15 residues long. V shed 4 bases, J shed 3 bases, and the junction held 7 bases outside the gene matches. The V gene's germline CDR1 is SQVTM and CDR2 ANQGSEA. This chain's CDR3 is CSVGQGLALTDTQYF. CDR3 DNA sequence: TGCAGCGTTGGCCAGGGACTAGCGTTAACAGATACGCAGTATTTT.

This chain joins TRBV27 and TRBJ2-7; 7 nucleotides align to TRBD2. The CDR3 length is 14 residues. The V gene's germline CDR1 is MNHEY and CDR2 SMNVEV (reference sequence). V lost 2 bases and J lost 2; bases outside the gene matches: 3. The CDR3 DNA follows: TGTGCCAGCAGTTTAAAAGCGGGACCCTACGAGCAGTACTTC. It yields the protein CASSLKAGPYEQYF.

This clone showed up just once. This rearrangement joins TRBV7-8 to TRBJ2-7; D may match TRBD1 or TRBD2 (5 bases each). The germline V gene encodes CDR1 SGHVS and CDR2 FQNEAQ. The V and J ends lost 5 bases and 3 bases respectively, with 17 bases between them. This CDR3 is 15 amino acids long. The CDR3 DNA sequence: TGTGCCAGCAGCCCCGCCCGAGGGGTCGGCTACGAGCAGTACTTC. Its translation: CASSPARGVGYEQYF. The entire variable domain, with the rest obtained from reference TRBV7-8 and TRBJ2-7, is as follows: GAGVSQSPRYKVAKRGQDVALRCDPISGHVSLFWYQQALGQGPEFLTYFQNEAQLDKSGLPSDRFFAERPEGSVSTLKIQRTQQEDSAVYLCASSPARGVGYEQYFGPGTRLTVT.

The chain is built from TRBV19 and TRBJ2-2, with D hard to call. The germline gives CDR1 LNHDA, CDR2 SQIVND (reference sequence). This CDR3 is 11 amino acids long. V lost 7 bases and J lost 4, with 4 bases in between. In DNA form, the CDR3 reads TGTGCCAGTACCCTCACCGGGGAGCTGTTTTTT. It translates to CASTLTGELFF.

V usage is TRBV5-6 and J usage is TRBJ2-7; D ambiguous. The V end lost 3 bases, the J end lost 2 bases, and 12 bases lay between the germline ends. The length of the CDR3 is 14 residues. Per the germline V gene, CDR1 is SGHDT and CDR2 is YYEEEE. The CDR3: CASSWRDPAYEQYF. In nucleotides, the CDR3 is TGTGCCAGCAGCTGGAGAGACCCGGCCTACGAGCAGTACTTC.

This chain uses TRBV5-6 with TRBJ2-7; 8 positions match TRBD1. With 2 bases clipped from V and 0 bases from J, the junction kept 7 bases outside the gene matches. Looked up from germline, CDR1 is SGHDT and CDR2 is YYEEEE. There are 16 residues in the CDR3. CDR3 nucleotide sequence: TGTGCCAGCAGCTTTCCCGGGACAGGAGTCTCCTACGAGCAGTACTTC. Protein: CASSFPGTGVSYEQYF.

V gene TRBV19 combines with J gene TRBJ1-1; unclear D gene. CDR3 length: 17 residues. Germline V lookup: CDR1 LNHDA, CDR2 SQIVND (reference sequence). V was pared by 1 base and J by 0 bases, with 15 bases between. CDR3 sequence (DNA): TGTGCCAGTAGTATAGGGTCTGGGCTTGGGATGAACACTGAAGCTTTCTTT. This translates into CASSIGSGLGMNTEAFF.

The genes are TRBV2 and TRBJ1-5; perhaps TRBD1 as D (5 bases). Germline CDR1 and CDR2: SNHLY and FYNNEI. This CDR3 is 14 amino acids long. CDR3: CPKPGRGSNQPQHF. Here the CDR3 DNA reads TGTCCAAAGCCCGGGAGGGGTAGCAATCAGCCCCAGCATTTT.

The chain has TRBV7-9 and TRBJ2-2, with TRBD2 matching over 7 bases. Looked up from germline, CDR1 is SEHNR and CDR2 is FQNEAQ (reference sequence). V shed 5 bases and J 1 base; nucleotides not matched to a gene: 7. This CDR3 is 16 amino acids long. The CDR3 nucleotides are TGTGCCAGCAGCGGCCCCGGGACTAAGAACACCGGGGAGCTGTTTTTT. Its protein product is CASSGPGTKNTGELFF.

The V and J genes are TRBV28 and TRBJ2-7, with 9 bases lining up with TRBD2. Germline V gives CDR1 MDHEN, CDR2 SYDVKM. This CDR3 spans 14 amino acids. Trimming took 8 bases from V and 6 from J; bases not matched to a gene: 11. The CDR3 DNA sequence: TGTGCCAGCTCCCAGCCCGGGACTAGCTCCGAGCAGTACTTC. Protein product: CASSQPGTSSEQYF.

The chain links TRBV15 to TRBJ2-2; 10 nucleotides agree with TRBD1. With 1 base clipped from V and 2 bases from J, the junction kept 1 base outside the gene matches. Per the germline V gene, CDR1 is LNHNV and CDR2 is YYDKDF (reference sequence). This CDR3 spans 16 amino acids. The CDR3 region is CATSRGDRGNTGELFF. The CDR3 DNA reads as TGTGCCACCAGCAGAGGGGACAGGGGCAACACCGGGGAGCTGTTTTTT.

V and J are TRBV29-1 and TRBJ1-3; 11 bases map to TRBD1. V lost 4 bases, J lost 3 bases, and 8 bases stayed unmatched. The CDR3 length is 16 residues. Germline V gene sequence: CDR1 SQVTM, CDR2 ANQGSEA. DNA of the CDR3: TGCAGCGTTGGGTTTTTGGACAGGGGGCTTGGAAACACCATATATTTT. Amino acid sequence: CSVGFLDRGLGNTIYF.

With regard to this clone: The identical CDR3 is also encoded by other nucleotide sequences in the sample. The chain is built from TRBV9 and TRBJ1-1; D is unclear. This CDR3 has 13 amino acids. The V end lost 0 bases, the J end lost 4 bases, and 7 bases lay between the germline ends. Germline V lookup: CDR1 SGDLS, CDR2 YYNGEE. The CDR3 sequence is CASSVGDGTEAFF. CDR3 nucleotides: TGTGCCAGCAGCGTAGGGGATGGCACTGAAGCTTTCTTT. Full variable domain (rest looked up from reference TRBV9 and TRBJ1-1): DSGVTQTPKHLITATGQRVTLRCSPRSGDLSVYWYQQSLDQGLQFLIQYYNGEERAKGNILERFSAQQFPDLHSELNLSSLELGDSALYFCASSVGDGTEAFFGQGTRLTVV.

V usage is TRBV11-2 and J usage is TRBJ2-7, with D perhaps TRBD1 (5 bases). V was clipped by 2 bases and J by 7 bases, with 12 bases between them. CDR1 is SGHAT, CDR2 FQNNGV, per germline. The CDR3 covers 13 residues. In DNA form, the CDR3 reads TGTGCCAGCAGCTTAAGGGGCTTGGGGGAGCAGTACTTC. It encodes CASSLRGLGEQYF.

V is TRBV4-1 and J is TRBJ2-7; 7 bases are shared with TRBD2. The CDR3 totals 16 residues. J gave up 2 bases and V 0 bases, and 7 bases lay outside the gene matches. Germline V CDR1 and CDR2: MGHRA, YSYEKL. The CDR3 DNA reads as TGCGCCAGCAGCCAAGATCGTAGAGCGGGGACCTACGAGCAGTACTTC. Residues: CASSQDRRAGTYEQYF.